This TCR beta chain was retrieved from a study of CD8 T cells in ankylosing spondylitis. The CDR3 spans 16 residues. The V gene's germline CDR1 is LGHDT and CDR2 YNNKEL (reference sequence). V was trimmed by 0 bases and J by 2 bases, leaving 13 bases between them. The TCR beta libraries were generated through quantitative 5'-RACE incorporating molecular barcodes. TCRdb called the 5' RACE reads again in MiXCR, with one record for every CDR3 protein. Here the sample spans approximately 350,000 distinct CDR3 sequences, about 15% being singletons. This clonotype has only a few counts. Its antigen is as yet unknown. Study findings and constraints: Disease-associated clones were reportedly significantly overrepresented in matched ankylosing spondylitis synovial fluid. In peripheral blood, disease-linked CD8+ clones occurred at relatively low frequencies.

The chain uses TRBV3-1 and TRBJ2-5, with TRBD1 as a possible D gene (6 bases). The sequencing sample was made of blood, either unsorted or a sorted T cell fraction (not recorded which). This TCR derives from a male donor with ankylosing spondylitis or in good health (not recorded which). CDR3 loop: CASSQDIATGQETQYF. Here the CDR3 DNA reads TGTGCCAGCAGCCAAGACATTGCGACAGGACAAGAGACCCAGTACTTC.